Below, 32 T cell receptor beta chains from the same sample are listed, as sequenced in a study of blood T cell repertoires in COVID-19. Sequencing was performed with immunoSEQ multiplex PCR; in TCRdb, only in-frame clones are kept and a portion is missing. The sample has around 340,000 clones, about 92% seen once. The sample comprised peripheral blood. The receptors derive from an older woman with COVID-19, enrolled during active disease.

CDR3 in amino acids: CASSLPQVAGDEQFF. The CDR3 DNA reads as TGTGCCAGCAGCTTACCACAGGTGGCTGGGGATGAGCAGTTCTTC. The chain links TRBV11-1 to TRBJ2-1, with D possibly TRBD1 on 5 matching bases. CDR3 size: 15 residues. CDR1 is SGHAT, CDR2 FQDESV, per germline (reference sequence). V was pared by 2 bases and J by 8 bases, with 16 bases between. Full variable domain (rest looked up from reference TRBV11-1 and TRBJ2-1): EAEVAQSPRYKITEKSQAVAFWCDPISGHATLYWYRQILGQGPELLVQFQDESVVDDSQLPKDRFSAERLKGVDSTLKIQPAELGDSAMYLCASSLPQVAGDEQFFGPGTRLTVL.

This chain connects TRBV19 to TRBJ2-3; TRBD2 matches 8 bases. The V gene end was trimmed by 7 bases and the J gene end by 1 base; junction bases not matched to a gene: 1. The CDR3 length is 13 residues. CDR1 and CDR2 from the germline V gene are LNHDA and SQIVND (reference sequence). CDR3 sequence reads: CASKTSGTDTQYF. The CDR3 DNA sequence: TGTGCCAGTAAGACTAGCGGCACAGATACGCAGTATTTT.

V is TRBV5-1 and J is TRBJ2-3; perhaps TRBD2 as D (6 bases). The germline CDR1 and CDR2 sequences are SGHRS and YFSETQ. This CDR3 has 14 amino acids. The V and J ends lost 4 bases and 2 bases respectively, with 11 bases between them. The CDR3, as DNA: TGCGCCAGCAGCCCGGGACTGAACACAGATACGCAGTATTTT. This translates into CASSPGLNTDTQYF.

This chain uses TRBV10-1 with TRBJ1-5, with TRBD1 matching 7 bases. This CDR3 has 17 residues. Germline V lookup: CDR1 WNHNN, CDR2 SYGVQD (reference sequence). The V and J ends lost 6 bases and 0 bases, in that order; junction bases with no gene match: 11. CDR3 DNA sequence: TGCGCCAGCAGAGGACAGGTCAAGCACGTTAGCAATCAGCCCCAGCATTTT. Its translation: CASRGQVKHVSNQPQHF.

CDR3 in amino acids: CASSLLGTTRRTGELFF. The CDR3 bases are TGTGCCAGCAGTTTACTAGGGACTACCCGGAGGACCGGGGAGCTGTTTTTT. This chain joins TRBV28 and TRBJ2-2, with TRBD2 matching 7 bases. With V trimmed by 2 bases and J by 5 bases, 11 bases remained unmatched. Per the germline V gene, CDR1 is MDHEN and CDR2 is SYDVKM. The CDR3 loop spans 17 amino acids.

The J gene is TRBJ2-2, the V gene TRBV19; the D gene is possibly TRBD2 (6 bases). Trimming removed 10 bases from V and 5 bases from J, with 17 bases in between. CDR3 size: 14 residues. Germline assignment: CDR1 LNHDA and CDR2 SQIVND (reference sequence). CDR3: CATLRGGATGELFF. CDR3 nucleotides: TGTGCCACCCTCCGCGGCGGGGCAACCGGGGAGCTGTTTTTT.

The chain links TRBV3-1 (or the pseudogene TRBV3-2) to TRBJ2-5; 9 nucleotides line up with TRBD1. V dropped 4 bases and J dropped 5; count of bases not matched to a gene: 5. Per the germline V gene, CDR1 is LGHDT and CDR2 is YNNKEL (reference sequence). CDR3 length: 14 amino acids. The CDR3 reads CASSRGTGRETQYF. CDR3 nucleotide sequence: TGTGCCAGCAGCCGCGGGACAGGGAGGGAGACCCAGTACTTC.

The rearrangement links TRBV2 to TRBJ1-2; 7 nucleotides match TRBD1. This CDR3 is built from 15 residues. After removal of 2 bases from V and 5 bases from J, the junction contained 8 bases not matched to a gene. Germline V lookup: CDR1 SNHLY, CDR2 FYNNEI. The CDR3 sequence is CASSETGQRSYGYTF. As DNA, the CDR3 is TGTGCCAGCAGTGAAACGGGACAGAGATCTTATGGCTACACCTTC. The whole variable domain, filled in from reference TRBV2 and TRBJ1-2, reads EPEVTQTPSHQVTQMGQEVILRCVPISNHLYFYWYRQILGQKVEFLVSFYNNEISEKSEIFDDQFSVERPDGSNFTLKIRSTKLEDSAMYFCASSETGQRSYGYTFGSGTRLTVV.

The V and J genes are TRBV3-1 (or the pseudogene TRBV3-2) and TRBJ2-3, with 9 positions matching TRBD2. The trim removed 0 bases at V and 5 bases at J, leaving 9 bases unmatched. The CDR3 consists of 17 residues. Germline CDR1 and CDR2: LGHDT and YNNKEL (reference sequence). The CDR3 loop is CASSQDGAGGPRDTQYF. CDR3 nucleotides: TGTGCCAGCAGCCAAGATGGGGCGGGGGGGCCGCGAGATACGCAGTATTTT.

The V and J genes are TRBV18 and TRBJ1-2, with D tentatively TRBD1 (6 bases). V was cut by 2 bases and J by 8 bases, with 12 bases left in between. CDR1 and CDR2 from the germline V gene are KGHSH and LQKENI. The CDR3 loop spans 13 amino acids. CDR3 protein: CASSPVGGLGYTF. The CDR3 coding sequence is TGTGCCAGCTCACCAGTGGGGGGGCTCGGCTACACCTTC.

The CDR3 nucleotides are TGTGCCAGCAGTTTGAGAAGGAGTTCCTACGAGCAGTACTTC. Amino acid sequence: CASSLRRSSYEQYF. The rearrangement joins TRBV28 to TRBJ2-7; D remains ambiguous. The germline V gene has CDR1 MDHEN and CDR2 SYDVKM. The CDR3 is made up of 14 amino acids. V shed 3 bases and J shed 1 base, with 10 bases lying between them.

J is TRBJ2-3 and V is TRBV11-3, with D perhaps TRBD2 (6 bases). The CDR3 is 16 amino acids. V lost 5 bases to trimming and J lost 5 bases, with 20 bases between them. Germline V gene lookup returns CDR1 SGHNT and CDR2 YENEEA. CDR3 residues: CASSHGGSGRQDTQYF. DNA for the CDR3: TGTGCCAGCAGCCACGGGGGAAGTGGACGTCAAGATACGCAGTATTTT.

The V call is TRBV6-5, the J call TRBJ1-2; 8 bases fit TRBD1. CDR1 MNHEY and CDR2 SVGAGI come from the germline V gene. CDR3 size: 15 residues. V lost 5 bases and J lost 2; bases outside the gene matches: 7. CDR3 sequence: CASSPGQVSNYGYTF. DNA of the CDR3: TGTGCCAGCAGTCCGGGACAGGTCTCGAACTATGGCTACACCTTC.

This rearrangement joins TRBV5-4 to TRBJ1-2, with D unclear. The germline V and J ends were trimmed by 0 bases and 3 bases, with 12 bases remaining between them. This CDR3 region has 15 residues. The V gene's germline CDR1 is SGHNT and CDR2 YYREEE (reference sequence). The CDR3, as DNA: TGTGCCAGCAGCTTGGACCTCGACACATACTATGGCTACACCTTC. Residues: CASSLDLDTYYGYTF. The variable domain in full, with the rest retrieved from reference TRBV5-4 and TRBJ1-2, is ETGVTQSPTHLIKTRGQQVTLRCSSQSGHNTVSWYQQALGQGPQFIFQYYREEENGRGNFPPRFSGLQFPNYSSELNVNALELDDSALYLCASSLDLDTYYGYTFGSGTRLTVV.

The V gene is TRBV6-5, the J gene TRBJ1-1, with 7 bases identical to TRBD1. V was clipped by 7 bases and J by 6 bases; unmatched bases: 11. Germline V lookup: CDR1 MNHEY, CDR2 SVGAGI. The CDR3 consists of 14 residues. CDR3 sequence reads: CASIKWQGVAEAFF. Written as DNA, the CDR3 is TGTGCCAGCATCAAATGGCAGGGGGTGGCTGAAGCTTTCTTT.

J is TRBJ2-5 and V is TRBV5-1; D remains ambiguous. Per the germline V gene, CDR1 is SGHRS and CDR2 is YFSETQ. There are 13 residues in the CDR3. V lost 0 bases and J 3 bases, leaving 6 bases between the germline ends. The chain's CDR3 is CASSLVFKETQYF. The CDR3 DNA reads TGCGCCAGCAGCTTGGTTTTTAAAGAGACCCAGTACTTC.

This chain uses TRBV7-9 with TRBJ1-5, with 8 bases aligning to TRBD1. The CDR3 length is 16 residues. The germline V gene encodes CDR1 SEHNR and CDR2 FQNEAQ (reference sequence). V lost 5 bases, J lost 3 bases, and 9 bases stayed unmatched. This CDR3 reads CASSRWTGSPNQPQHF. The CDR3, as DNA: TGTGCCAGCAGCCGCTGGACAGGGTCTCCCAATCAGCCCCAGCATTTT.

The chain couples TRBV19 to TRBJ1-2; no firm D call. Germline V CDR1 and CDR2: LNHDA, SQIVND (reference sequence). This CDR3 has 16 residues. V lost 7 bases and J 10 bases, leaving 28 bases between the germline ends. The CDR3, as DNA: TGTGCCAGTACCCCCCCCATCGGGTGGCAGTCTCGGGACTACACCTTC. Translating it yields CASTPPIGWQSRDYTF.

CDR3 sequence (DNA): TGCGCCAGCAGCTCCCTCACAGGGGTGGGGGCCCAGTACTTC. Translation gives CASSSLTGVGAQYF. The V call is TRBV5-1, the J call TRBJ2-5; 7 bases are shared with TRBD1. The junction had 11 bases not matched to a gene; V was cut back by 3 bases and J by 9 bases. CDR3 length: 14 residues. Germline assignment: CDR1 SGHRS and CDR2 YFSETQ.

The V call is TRBV14, the J call TRBJ1-1; D gene unclear. Germline V gene sequence: CDR1 SGHDN, CDR2 FVKESK. V gave up 1 base and J gave up 10 bases, with 13 bases separating them. The CDR3 contains 13 residues. CDR3 sequence (DNA): TGTGCCAGCAGCCAAGTGGGCCCCCTGGGAGCTTTCTTT. Its protein product is CASSQVGPLGAFF.

This chain connects TRBV7-9 to TRBJ1-3; 7 bases are a match to TRBD1. The CDR3 is 15 residues long. The germline V gene has CDR1 SEHNR and CDR2 FQNEAQ (reference sequence). V trimming: 5 bases; J trimming: 4 bases; junction bases outside the gene matches: 8. CDR3 sequence reads: CASSPRTGWGNTIYF. The CDR3 DNA reads TGTGCCAGCAGCCCGAGGACAGGCTGGGGAAACACCATATATTTT.

This chain uses TRBV3-1 (or the pseudogene TRBV3-2) with TRBJ1-1; possibly TRBD1 for D (6 bases). This CDR3 comprises 12 residues. Per germline, CDR1 LGHDT and CDR2 YNNKEL (reference sequence). The V gene lost 3 bases and the J gene lost 7 bases, with 9 bases spanning the gap. DNA of the CDR3: TGTGCCAGCAGCCAGCTGGACAGTGAAGCTTTCTTT. Translating gives CASSQLDSEAFF.

The V call is TRBV19, the J call TRBJ1-2; no clear D. The CDR3 is 14 amino acids. CDR1 is LNHDA, CDR2 SQIVND, per germline (reference sequence). The V gene lost 3 bases and the J gene lost 2 bases, with 10 bases spanning the gap. CDR3 nucleotides: TGTGCCAGTAGTATCCCACACGAAAACTATGGCTACACCTTC. As protein: CASSIPHENYGYTF.

This chain uses TRBV5-5 with TRBJ2-5; TRBD1 is a possible D gene (6 bases). Trimming left V 5 bases short and J 2 bases short, with 10 bases between. Looked up from germline, CDR1 is SGHKS and CDR2 is YYEKEE (reference sequence). There are 13 residues in the CDR3. CDR3 sequence (DNA): TGTGCCAGCAGAGGACAGCCACAAGAGACCCAGTACTTC. Translated, it gives CASRGQPQETQYF.

J is TRBJ1-1 and V is TRBV12-3 or TRBV12-4; D is perhaps TRBD1 (6 bases). The CDR3 is 12 amino acids. The V and J ends lost 6 bases and 8 bases respectively, with 13 bases between them. In nucleotides, the CDR3 is TGTGCCAGCAGACAGGGCCCGTTAGAAGCTTTCTTT. Protein product: CASRQGPLEAFF.

CDR3 in amino acids: CASSRDRGDYGYTF. The CDR3 bases are TGCGCCAGCAGCAGGGACAGGGGAGACTATGGCTACACCTTC. The chain employs TRBV4-1 and TRBJ1-2; TRBD1 aligns across 10 bases. The junction had 3 bases not matched to a gene; V was cut back by 5 bases and J by 3 bases. Germline CDR1 is MGHRA and CDR2 is YSYEKL. The CDR3 extends over 14 amino acids.

CDR3 loop: CASSPGTVDNIQYF. In nucleotides, the CDR3 is TGTGCCAGCAGCCCAGGGACAGTTGACAACATTCAGTACTTC. The chain couples TRBV7-2 to TRBJ2-4; 7 bases are a match to TRBD1. CDR1 and CDR2 from the germline V gene are SGHTA and FQGNSA. Trimming took 5 bases from V and 7 from J; bases not matched to a gene: 8. The CDR3 extends over 14 amino acids.

V usage is TRBV3-1 (or the pseudogene TRBV3-2) and J usage is TRBJ2-3, with TRBD2 matching over 10 bases. This CDR3 comprises 15 residues. CDR1 LGHDT and CDR2 YNNKEL come from the germline V gene (reference sequence). The J segment lost 8 bases and the V segment lost 7 bases, leaving 12 bases of the junction unmatched. The CDR3 coding sequence is TGTGCCAGCACCCGGACTAGCGGTCTCCGGGCTACGCAGTATTTT. This gives the protein CASTRTSGLRATQYF.

This rearrangement joins TRBV19 to TRBJ1-5, with D maybe TRBD1 (6 bases). The germline V and J ends were trimmed by 5 bases and 2 bases, with 10 bases remaining between them. Germline V lookup: CDR1 LNHDA, CDR2 SQIVND (reference sequence). CDR3 length equals 14 residues. CDR3 sequence reads: CASSSWTGNQPQHF. The CDR3 DNA is TGTGCCAGTAGTTCCTGGACAGGCAATCAGCCCCAGCATTTT.

The chain joins TRBV4-1 to TRBJ2-1; the match to TRBD2 covers 13 bases. Unmatched junction bases numbered 5, after V lost 1 base and J lost 8 bases. Germline V gene sequence: CDR1 MGHRA, CDR2 YSYEKL. There are 16 residues in the CDR3. The CDR3 is CASSQVLAGGRDEQFF. The CDR3 coding sequence is TGCGCCAGCAGCCAAGTACTAGCGGGGGGGCGGGATGAGCAGTTCTTC.

CDR3 amino acids: CASRNTGGDQPQHF. In nucleotides, the CDR3 is TGTGCCAGCAGGAACACAGGGGGTGATCAGCCCCAGCATTTT. This chain joins TRBV2 and TRBJ1-5, with 8 bases that match TRBD1. CDR1 and CDR2 from the germline V gene are SNHLY and FYNNEI. This CDR3 spans 14 amino acids. Germline trimming cut 6 bases from V and 5 bases from J; bases unmatched to any gene: 6. Supplemented by reference TRBV2 and TRBJ1-5, the full variable domain reads EPEVTQTPSHQVTQMGQEVILRCVPISNHLYFYWYRQILGQKVEFLVSFYNNEISEKSEIFDDQFSVERPDGSNFTLKIRSTKLEDSAMYFCASRNTGGDQPQHFGDGTRLSIL.

CDR3 protein: CASSLRGLDTDTQYF. DNA for the CDR3: TGTGCCAGCAGCTTGAGGGGGCTCGACACAGATACGCAGTATTTT. J is TRBJ2-3 and V is TRBV7-2; 7 bases are shared with TRBD1. This CDR3 spans 15 amino acids. V trimming: 3 bases; J trimming: 2 bases; junction bases outside the gene matches: 5. Per germline, CDR1 SGHTA and CDR2 FQGNSA.